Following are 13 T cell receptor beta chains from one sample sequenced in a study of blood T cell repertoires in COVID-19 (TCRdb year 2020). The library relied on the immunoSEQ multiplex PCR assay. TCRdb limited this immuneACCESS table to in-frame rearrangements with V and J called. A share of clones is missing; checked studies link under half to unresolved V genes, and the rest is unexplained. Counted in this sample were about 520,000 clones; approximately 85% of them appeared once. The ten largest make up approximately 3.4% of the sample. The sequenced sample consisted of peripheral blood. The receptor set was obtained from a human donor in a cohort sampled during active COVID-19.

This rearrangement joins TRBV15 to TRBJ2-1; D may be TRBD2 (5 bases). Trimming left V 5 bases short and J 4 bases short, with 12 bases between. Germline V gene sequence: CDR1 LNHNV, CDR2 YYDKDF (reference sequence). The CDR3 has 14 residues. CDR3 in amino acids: CATSGVSEYNEQFF. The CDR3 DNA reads TGTGCCACCAGCGGGGTTAGCGAGTACAATGAGCAGTTCTTC.

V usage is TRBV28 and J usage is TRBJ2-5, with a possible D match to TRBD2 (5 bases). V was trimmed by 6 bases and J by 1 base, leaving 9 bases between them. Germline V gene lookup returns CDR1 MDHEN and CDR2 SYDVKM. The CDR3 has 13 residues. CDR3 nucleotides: TGTGCCAGCAGCCAGCGGCTCCAAGAGACCCAGTACTTC. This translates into CASSQRLQETQYF.

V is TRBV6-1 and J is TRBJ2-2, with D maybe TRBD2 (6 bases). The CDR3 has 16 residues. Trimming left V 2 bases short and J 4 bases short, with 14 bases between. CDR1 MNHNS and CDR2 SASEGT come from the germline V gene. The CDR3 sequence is CASSERLGLRTGELFF. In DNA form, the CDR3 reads TGTGCCAGCAGTGAAAGACTAGGCCTCCGCACCGGGGAGCTGTTTTTT.

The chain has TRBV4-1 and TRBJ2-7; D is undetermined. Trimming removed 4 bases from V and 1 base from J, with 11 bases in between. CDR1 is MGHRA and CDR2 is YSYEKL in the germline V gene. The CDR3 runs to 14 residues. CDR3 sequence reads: CASSLTLLSYEQYF. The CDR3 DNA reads TGCGCCAGCAGCCTTACCTTACTATCCTACGAGCAGTACTTC.

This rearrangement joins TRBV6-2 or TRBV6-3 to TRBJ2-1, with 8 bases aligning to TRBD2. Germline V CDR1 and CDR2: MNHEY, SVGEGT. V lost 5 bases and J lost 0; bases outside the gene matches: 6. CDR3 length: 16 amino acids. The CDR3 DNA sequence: TGTGCCAGCAGTGCCCGACTAGCGAGCTCCTACAATGAGCAGTTCTTC. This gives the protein CASSARLASSYNEQFF.

This CDR3 reads CASSPRRELAGGLDTQYF. CDR3 nucleotides: TGTGCCAGCAGCCCAAGACGAGAGTTAGCGGGAGGGCTAGATACGCAGTATTTT. The chain is built from TRBV7-2 and TRBJ2-3; 11 bases align to TRBD2. The V gene's germline CDR1 is SGHTA and CDR2 FQGNSA. This CDR3 comprises 18 residues. The ends lost 5 bases at V and 5 bases at J; junction bases unmatched: 15.

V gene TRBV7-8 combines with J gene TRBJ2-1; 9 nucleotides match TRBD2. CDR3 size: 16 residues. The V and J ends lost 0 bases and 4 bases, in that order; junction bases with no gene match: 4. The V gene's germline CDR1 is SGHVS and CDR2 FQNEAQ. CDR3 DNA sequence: TGTGCCAGCAGCTTAGCGGCGGGAGGGGATTACAATGAGCAGTTCTTC. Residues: CASSLAAGGDYNEQFF.

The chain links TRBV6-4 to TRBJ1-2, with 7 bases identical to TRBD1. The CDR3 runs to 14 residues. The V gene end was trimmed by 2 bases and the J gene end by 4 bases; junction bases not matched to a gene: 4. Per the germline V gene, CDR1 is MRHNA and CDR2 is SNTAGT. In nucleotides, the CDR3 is TGTGCCAGCAGTGACAATACAGGGGCCTATGGCTACACCTTC. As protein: CASSDNTGAYGYTF.

The CDR3 DNA reads as TGTGCCAGCAGCTCGTCGACTAGCGGGCCCACCTACGAGCAGTACTTC. It is translated as CASSSSTSGPTYEQYF. The chain has TRBV11-2 and TRBJ2-7; 10 bases are shared with TRBD2. The CDR3 length is 16 residues. V lost 4 bases, J lost 2 bases, and 8 bases stayed unmatched. Looked up from germline, CDR1 is SGHAT and CDR2 is FQNNGV.

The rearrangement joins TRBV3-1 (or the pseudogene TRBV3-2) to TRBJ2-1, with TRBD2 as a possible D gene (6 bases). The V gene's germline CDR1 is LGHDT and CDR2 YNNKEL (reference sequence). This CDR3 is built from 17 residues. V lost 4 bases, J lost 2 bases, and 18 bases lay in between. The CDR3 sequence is CASSPKVPGGPYNEQFF. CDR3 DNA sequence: TGTGCCAGCAGCCCTAAGGTCCCCGGAGGGCCCTACAATGAGCAGTTCTTC.

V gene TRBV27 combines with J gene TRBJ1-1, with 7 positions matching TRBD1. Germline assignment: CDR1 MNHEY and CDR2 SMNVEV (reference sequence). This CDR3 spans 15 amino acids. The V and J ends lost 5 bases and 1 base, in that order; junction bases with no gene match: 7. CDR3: CASSPTTGPNTEAFF. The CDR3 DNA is TGTGCCAGCAGTCCCACGACAGGGCCGAACACTGAAGCTTTCTTT.

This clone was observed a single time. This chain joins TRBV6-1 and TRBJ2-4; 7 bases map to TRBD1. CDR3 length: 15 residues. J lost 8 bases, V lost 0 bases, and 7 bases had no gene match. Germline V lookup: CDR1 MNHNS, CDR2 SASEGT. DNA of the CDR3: TGTGCCAGCAGTGAAGCAAAGGGGGCGAGAGACATTCAGTACTTC. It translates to CASSEAKGARDIQYF.

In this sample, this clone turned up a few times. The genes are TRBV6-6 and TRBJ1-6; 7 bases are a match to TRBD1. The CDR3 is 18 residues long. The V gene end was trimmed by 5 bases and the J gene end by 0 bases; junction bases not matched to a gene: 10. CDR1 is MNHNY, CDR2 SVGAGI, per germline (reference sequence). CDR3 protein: CASSRQGQVSSYNSPLHF. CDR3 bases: TGTGCCAGCAGTCGACAGGGACAAGTCAGCTCCTATAATTCACCCCTCCACTTT.